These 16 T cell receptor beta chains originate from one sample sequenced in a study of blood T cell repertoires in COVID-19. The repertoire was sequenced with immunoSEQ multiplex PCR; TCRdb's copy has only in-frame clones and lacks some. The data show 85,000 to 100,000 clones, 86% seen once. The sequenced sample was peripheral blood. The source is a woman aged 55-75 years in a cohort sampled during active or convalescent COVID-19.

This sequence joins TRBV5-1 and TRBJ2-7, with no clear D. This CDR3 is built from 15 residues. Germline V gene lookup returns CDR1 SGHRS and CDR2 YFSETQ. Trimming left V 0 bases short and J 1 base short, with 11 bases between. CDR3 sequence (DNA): TGCGCCAGCAGCTTGGGTACTTCCTTTTCCTACGAGCAGTACTTC. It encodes CASSLGTSFSYEQYF. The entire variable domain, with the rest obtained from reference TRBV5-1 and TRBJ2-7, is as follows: KAGVTQTPRYLIKTRGQQVTLSCSPISGHRSVSWYQQTPGQGLQFLFEYFSETQRNKGNFPGRFSGRQFSNSRSEMNVSTLELGDSALYLCASSLGTSFSYEQYFGPGTRLTVT.

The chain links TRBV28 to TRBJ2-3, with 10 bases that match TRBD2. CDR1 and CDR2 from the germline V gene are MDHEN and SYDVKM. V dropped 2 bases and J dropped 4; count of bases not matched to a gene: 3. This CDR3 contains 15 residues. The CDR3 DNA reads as TGTGCCAGCAGTTTAACTAGCGGGACCCCAGATACGCAGTATTTT. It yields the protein CASSLTSGTPDTQYF. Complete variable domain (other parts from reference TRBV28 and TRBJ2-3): DVKVTQSSRYLVKRTGEKVFLECVQDMDHENMFWYRQDPGLGLRLIYFSYDVKMKEKGDIPEGYSVSREKKERFSLILESASTNQTSMYLCASSLTSGTPDTQYFGPGTRLTVL.

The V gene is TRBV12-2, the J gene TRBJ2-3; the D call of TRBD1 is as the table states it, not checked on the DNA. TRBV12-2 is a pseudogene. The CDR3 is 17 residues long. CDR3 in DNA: TGTGCAAGTCGCGTACGAACGGGACAGGAGAACACAGATACGCAGTATTTT. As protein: CASRVRTGQENTDTQYF.

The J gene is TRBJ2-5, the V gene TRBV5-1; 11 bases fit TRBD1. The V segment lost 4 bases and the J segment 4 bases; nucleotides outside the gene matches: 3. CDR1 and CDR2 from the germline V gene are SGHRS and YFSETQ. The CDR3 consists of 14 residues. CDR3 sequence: CASSEGQGGETQYF. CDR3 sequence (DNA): TGCGCCAGCAGCGAGGGACAGGGGGGAGAGACCCAGTACTTC.

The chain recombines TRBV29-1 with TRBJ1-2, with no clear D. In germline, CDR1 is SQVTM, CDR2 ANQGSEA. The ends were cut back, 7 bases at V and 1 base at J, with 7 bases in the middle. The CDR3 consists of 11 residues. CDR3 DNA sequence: TGCAGCGCGTGGAGTAACTATGGCTACACCTTC. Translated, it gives CSAWSNYGYTF.

This chain's CDR3 is CASSRAGGKTGELFF. The CDR3 DNA reads as TGTGCCAGCAGTAGAGCGGGAGGAAAAACCGGGGAGCTGTTTTTT. The chain links TRBV27 to TRBJ2-2; 9 nucleotides align to TRBD2. J lost 5 bases, V lost 5 bases, and 6 bases had no gene match. Per the germline V gene, CDR1 is MNHEY and CDR2 is SMNVEV (reference sequence). The CDR3 spans 15 residues.

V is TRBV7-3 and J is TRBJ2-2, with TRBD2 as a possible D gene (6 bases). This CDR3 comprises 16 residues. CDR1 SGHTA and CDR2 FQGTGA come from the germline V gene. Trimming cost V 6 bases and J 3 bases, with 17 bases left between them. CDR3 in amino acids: CASSSAGTQDTGELFF. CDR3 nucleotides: TGTGCCAGCAGTTCAGCAGGGACTCAGGACACCGGGGAGCTGTTTTTT.

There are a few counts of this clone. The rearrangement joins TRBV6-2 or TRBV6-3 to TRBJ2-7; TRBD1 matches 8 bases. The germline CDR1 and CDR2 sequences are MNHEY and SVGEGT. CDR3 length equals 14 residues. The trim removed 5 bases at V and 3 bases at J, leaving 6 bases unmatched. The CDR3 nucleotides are TGTGCCAGCAGTACTTGGACAGGGTTCTACGAGCAGTACTTC. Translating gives CASSTWTGFYEQYF.

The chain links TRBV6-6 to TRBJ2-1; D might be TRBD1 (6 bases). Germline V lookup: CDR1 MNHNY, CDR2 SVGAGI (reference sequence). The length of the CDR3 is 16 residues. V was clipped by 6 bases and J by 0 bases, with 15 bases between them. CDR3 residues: CASSLDSFGSYNEQFF. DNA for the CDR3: TGTGCCAGCAGCTTGGACAGTTTCGGCTCCTACAATGAGCAGTTCTTC.

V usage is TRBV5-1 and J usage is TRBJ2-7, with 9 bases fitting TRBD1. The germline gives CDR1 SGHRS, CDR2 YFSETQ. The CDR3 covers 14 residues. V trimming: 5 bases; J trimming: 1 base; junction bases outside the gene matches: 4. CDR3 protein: CASSGQGTSYEQYF. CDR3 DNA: TGCGCCAGCAGTGGACAGGGGACATCCTACGAGCAGTACTTC.

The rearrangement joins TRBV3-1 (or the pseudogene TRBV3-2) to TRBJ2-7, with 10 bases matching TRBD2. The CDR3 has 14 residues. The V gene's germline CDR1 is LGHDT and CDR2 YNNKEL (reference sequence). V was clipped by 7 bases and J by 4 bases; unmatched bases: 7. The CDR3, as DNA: TGTGCCAGCAAGCTAGCGGGAGCGACATACGAGCAGTACTTC. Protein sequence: CASKLAGATYEQYF.

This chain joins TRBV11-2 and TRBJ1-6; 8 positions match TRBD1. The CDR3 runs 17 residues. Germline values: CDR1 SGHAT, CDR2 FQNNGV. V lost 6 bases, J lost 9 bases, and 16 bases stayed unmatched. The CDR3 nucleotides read TGTGCCAGCAGTTCTTCACAGGGGGTGGGGAGGGGTTCACCCCTCCACTTT. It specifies CASSSSQGVGRGSPLHF.

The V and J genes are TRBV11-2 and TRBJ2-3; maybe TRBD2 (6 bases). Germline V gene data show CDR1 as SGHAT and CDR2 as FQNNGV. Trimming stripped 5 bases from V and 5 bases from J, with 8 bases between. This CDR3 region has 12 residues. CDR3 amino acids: CASSPSVDTQYF. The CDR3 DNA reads TGTGCCAGCAGCCCTAGCGTAGATACGCAGTATTTT.

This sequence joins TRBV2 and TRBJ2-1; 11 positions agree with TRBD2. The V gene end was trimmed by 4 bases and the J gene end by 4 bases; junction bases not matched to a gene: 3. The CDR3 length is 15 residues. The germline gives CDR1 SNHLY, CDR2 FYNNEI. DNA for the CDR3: TGTGCCAGCAGTGGGGGACTAGCGGCATACAATGAGCAGTTCTTC. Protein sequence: CASSGGLAAYNEQFF. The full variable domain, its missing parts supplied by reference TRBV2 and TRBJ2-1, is EPEVTQTPSHQVTQMGQEVILRCVPISNHLYFYWYRQILGQKVEFLVSFYNNEISEKSEIFDDQFSVERPDGSNFTLKIRSTKLEDSAMYFCASSGGLAAYNEQFFGPGTRLTVL.

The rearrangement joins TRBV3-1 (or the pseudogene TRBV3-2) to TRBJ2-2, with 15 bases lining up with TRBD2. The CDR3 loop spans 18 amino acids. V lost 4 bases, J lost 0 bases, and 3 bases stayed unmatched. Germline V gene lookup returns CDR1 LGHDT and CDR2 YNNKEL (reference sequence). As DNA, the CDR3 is TGTGCCAGCAGCCCCGGACTAGCGGGGGGGGCGAACACCGGGGAGCTGTTTTTT. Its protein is CASSPGLAGGANTGELFF.

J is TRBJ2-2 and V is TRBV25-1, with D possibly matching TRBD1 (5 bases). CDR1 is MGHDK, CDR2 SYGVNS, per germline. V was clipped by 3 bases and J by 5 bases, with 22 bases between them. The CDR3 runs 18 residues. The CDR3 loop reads CASSDPNDGRVGTGELFF. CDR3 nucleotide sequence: TGTGCCAGCAGTGATCCTAATGATGGCAGGGTGGGGACCGGGGAGCTGTTTTTT. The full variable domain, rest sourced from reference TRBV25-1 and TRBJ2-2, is EADIYQTPRYLVIGTGKKITLECSQTMGHDKMYWYQQDPGMELHLIHYSYGVNSTEKGDLSSESTVSRIRTEHFPLTLESARPSHTSQYLCASSDPNDGRVGTGELFFGEGSRLTVL.